This entry describes one T cell receptor (beta chain). The antigen is not known. TCRdb re-called the 5' RACE reads with MiXCR, one entry per CDR3 protein. The sample has 25,000 to 30,000 distinct CDR3 sequences, about 7.1% seen once. V lost 5 bases to trimming and J lost 3 bases; unmatched junction nucleotides: 12. The CDR3 consists of 16 residues. Time point defined: sample taken at primary tumor resection. Samples were obtained from around 73 donors, all untreated early-stage non-small cell lung cancer patients. Whole RNA obtained from tumor, nontumor lung or frozen PBMC underwent sequencing without sorting. This record comes from a study of spatial heterogeneity in lung cancer. Points from the study as a whole: Counts of expanded intratumoral alpha and beta TCRs tracked tumor mutation counts.

The clonotype was recovered from a male donor with early-stage non-small cell lung cancer. The sample here was lung tumor tissue, taken at surgery. The chain is built from TRBV12-3 or TRBV12-4 and TRBJ2-7, with TRBD1 identical over 8 bases. CDR3 amino acids: CASSDFGQGPNYEQYF. The CDR3 coding sequence is TGTGCCAGCAGTGACTTCGGACAGGGCCCTAACTACGAGCAGTACTTC.